This T cell receptor (beta chain) originates from a study of type 1 regulatory T cells. TCRdb independently ran MiXCR on the reads; one entry per CDR3 protein. The data show more than 60,000 distinct CDR3 sequences, more than 45% seen once. Trimming took 4 bases from V and 0 from J, leaving 11 bases between them. This CDR3 has 15 amino acids. Per the germline V gene, CDR1 is MNHNS and CDR2 is SASEGT. A few counts support this clonotype. Its antigen remains unidentified. This chain joins TRBV6-1 and TRBJ2-3; possible D gene TRBD1, 6 bases. Sequencing input: cultured non-Tr1 T cells, either the whole culture or a sorted T cell fraction (not recorded which). This sequence was found in a human donor in good health. DNA of the CDR3: TGTGCCAGCAGTGTTCTCCAGGGGAGCACAGATACGCAGTATTTT. The encoded protein is CASSVLQGSTDTQYF.